This paragraph covers one T cell receptor (beta chain) sequence. Its antigen remains unidentified. Qualities for individual bases were not recorded, and no much larger clone is one base off. In light of the paper, this sample's time point label describes: baseline before first vaccination. The vaccinee samples were drawn from two UK trials, COV001 and COV002, one of which was a single-blind randomized controlled phase 2/3 trial testing AZD1222 (ChAdOx1 nCoV-19) in healthy adults. For TCRbeta chain sequencing, PBMC samples from trial participants were taken at day 0 and at day 28 after the second dose. The CDR3 regions of human TCRbeta chains were subjected to immunosequencing. In the original analysis: TCRs in the repertoires were compared against a reference library of SARS-CoV-2-specific TCRs that had been generated with the MIRA antigen-specificity platform. Breadth was defined as the fraction of unique TCRs that were SARS-CoV-2-associated, and depth was defined as the fraction of total T cells that were SARS-CoV-2-associated. Each spike-specific TCR was assigned to its reactive spike region and to a CD4 or CD8 class using the MIRA data. Log10-transformed breadth and depth values were compared by one-way ANOVA with Sidak's multiple comparisons tests. TCRdb took over this immuneACCESS table, retaining in-frame rearrangements with V and J assigned. Such tables are incomplete; in checked studies, under half of the missing clones stem from an unresolved V gene, and the remainder is unexplained. That table supplies the V and J calls and clone size; D and trimming were determined from the DNA. The sample records fewer than 250,000 clones, 80% to 95% of which are singletons. The top ten hold less than 1.5% of the sample.

A distance of 8 bases separates the germline ends of V and J, which lose 4 bases and 5 bases respectively. The CDR3 measures 12 amino acids from cysteine to phenylalanine. Of the read, only the CDR3 DNA is kept; its 36 bases are in frame from base 1. The data stem from a study of T cell responses to AZD1222 COVID-19 vaccine (dated by TCRdb to about 2021). A note on the overall study: Because spike-specific TCR depth and breadth did not differ between the two schedules, AZD1222 recipients who got a second dose at roughly 4 weeks were pooled with those who got a second dose at roughly 12 weeks. A total of 233 trial participants underwent TCR sequencing, of whom about 200 had received two doses of AZD1222 and about 25 had received two doses of the MenACWY control vaccine. Enrollment into the trials was organized by age into subgroups of 18-55, 56-69 and 70-plus years, and those subgroups contained roughly 150, 30 and 60 TCR-sequenced participants, respectively.

What the authors observed across the whole study: In the small 56-69-year group, the increase in depth fell short of significance, most likely because of low power. Participants were mostly white British, with more females than males. The authors suggested clonal diversity may have been underestimated. The vaccine-associated CD4 TCRs covered the entire spike protein, and the dominant responses fell in regions 160-218 and 743-854. Because no samples from the day 14 peak response were available, repertoires could be characterized only after the peak T cell response. Epitopes outside the regions mutated in the B.1.351 and B.1.1.7 variants were reportedly recognized by nearly half of the unique spike-specific TCRs. After two AZD1222 doses, both the breadth and the depth of spike-specific TCRs were significantly higher than at day 0 and than in MenACWY recipients. Conclusions about previously exposed vaccinees are limited, since just five to seven AZD1222 recipients were seropositive for SARS-CoV-2 at baseline.

This receptor was obtained from an adult in good health. The starting material was peripheral blood, obtained on day 0 of AZD1222 vaccination. In this chain, TRBV12-3 or TRBV12-4 is recombined with TRBJ1-1; the D gene cannot be named for sure. The CDR3 protein is CASSYGRTEAFF. The nucleotide sequence reads as follows: TGTGCCAGCAGTTACGGCAGAACTGAAGCTTTCTTT.